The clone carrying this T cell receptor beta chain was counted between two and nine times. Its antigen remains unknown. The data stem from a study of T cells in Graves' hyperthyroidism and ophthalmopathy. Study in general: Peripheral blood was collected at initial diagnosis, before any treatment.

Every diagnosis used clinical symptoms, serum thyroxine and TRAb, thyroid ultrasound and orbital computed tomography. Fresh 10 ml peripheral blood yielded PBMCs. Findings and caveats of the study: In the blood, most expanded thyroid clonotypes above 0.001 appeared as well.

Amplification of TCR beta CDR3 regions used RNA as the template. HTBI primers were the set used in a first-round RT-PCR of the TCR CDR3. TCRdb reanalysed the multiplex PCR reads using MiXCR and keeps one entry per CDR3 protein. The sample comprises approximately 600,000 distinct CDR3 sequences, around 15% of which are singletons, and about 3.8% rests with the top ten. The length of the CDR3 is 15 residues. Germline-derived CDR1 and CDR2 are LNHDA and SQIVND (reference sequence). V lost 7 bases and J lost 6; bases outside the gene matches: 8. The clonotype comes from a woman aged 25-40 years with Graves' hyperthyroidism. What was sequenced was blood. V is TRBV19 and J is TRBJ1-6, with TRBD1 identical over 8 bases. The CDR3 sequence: CASTLSGQGNSPLHF. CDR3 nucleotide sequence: TGTGCCAGTACCCTATCCGGACAGGGTAATTCACCCCTCCACTTT.